The 18 T cell receptor beta chains below all came from one sample that was sequenced in a study of graft-versus-host responses after intestinal transplantation (dated by TCRdb to the early 2020s). No cognate antigen is known for these TCRs. Libraries came from the immunoSEQ multiplex PCR assay. TCRdb limited this immuneACCESS table to in-frame rearrangements with V and J called. A share of clones is missing; checked studies link under half to unresolved V genes, and the rest is unexplained. The sample has 100,000 to 120,000 clones on record, 93% of them singletons. About 0.51% of the sample rests with the top ten. Sample time point, as interpreted from the label and publication: cells obtained before transplantation from donor or recipient. The material sequenced was unstimulated CD8+ T cells sorted from spleen or lymph node cells, taken before intestinal transplant. The receptors come from a human donor who received an intestinal transplant.

The chain links TRBV7-3 to TRBJ2-1, with D tentatively TRBD2 (5 bases). Trimming stripped 5 bases from V and 8 bases from J, with 16 bases between. Germline CDR1 reads SGHTA; CDR2 reads FQGTGA. This CDR3 is built from 14 residues. For the CDR3, the DNA is TGTGCCAGCAGCCCAGATGGAGGTCATCATGAGCAGTTCTTC. It is translated as CASSPDGGHHEQFF. The full variable domain, in which reference TRBV7-3 and TRBJ2-1 provide the parts outside the CDR3, is GAGVSQTPSNKVTEKGKYVELRCDPISGHTALYWYRQSLGQGPEFLIYFQGTGAADDSGLPNDRFFAVRPEGSVSTLKIQRTERGDSAVYLCASSPDGGHHEQFFGPGTRLTVL.

This rearrangement joins TRBV7-6 to TRBJ2-7; D perhaps matches TRBD1 (7 bases). From germline, CDR1 is SGHVS and CDR2 FNYEAQ. Between the trimmed V and J ends, which lost 8 bases and 6 bases, there was a span of 17 bases. The CDR3 consists of 13 residues. The CDR3 sequence is CASGGGTASEQYF. CDR3 nucleotide sequence: TGTGCCAGCGGAGGGGGGACAGCATCCGAGCAGTACTTC.

The rearrangement links TRBV5-5 to TRBJ1-3; weak D call: TRBD1 (5 bases). Deletions cut 0 bases from V and 2 bases from J, with 6 bases between. Germline-derived CDR1 and CDR2 are SGHKS and YYEKEE (reference sequence). This CDR3 has 14 amino acids. The CDR3 here is CASSLEGTGNTIYF. For the CDR3, the DNA is TGTGCCAGCAGCTTGGAGGGGACTGGAAACACCATATATTTT. Combining the CDR3 with reference TRBV5-5 and TRBJ1-3 gives the whole variable domain DAGVTQSPTHLIKTRGQQVTLRCSPISGHKSVSWYQQVLGQGPQFIFQYYEKEERGRGNFPDRFSARQFPNYSSELNVNALLLGDSALYLCASSLEGTGNTIYFGEGSWLTVV.

A single count supports this clone. The gene calls are TRBV5-4 and TRBJ1-5; D remains unclear. This CDR3 comprises 15 residues. Trimming stripped 0 bases from V and 1 base from J, with 8 bases between. In germline, CDR1 is SGHNT, CDR2 YYREEE (reference sequence). CDR3 sequence (DNA): TGTGCCAGCAGCTTGGGGGGTTCGAGCAATCAGCCCCAGCATTTT. Protein: CASSLGGSSNQPQHF.

The chain recombines TRBV5-6 with TRBJ2-1; TRBD2 agrees at 15 bases. Germline V gives CDR1 SGHDT, CDR2 YYEEEE. This CDR3 contains 15 residues. J lost 7 bases, V lost 3 bases, and 2 bases had no gene match. The CDR3 DNA is TGTGCCAGCAGCTCCGGGACTAGCGGGGGGAATGAGCAGTTCTTC. Its protein is CASSSGTSGGNEQFF. Combining the CDR3 with reference TRBV5-6 and TRBJ2-1 gives the whole variable domain DAGVTQSPTHLIKTRGQQVTLRCSPKSGHDTVSWYQQALGQGPQFIFQYYEEEERQRGNFPDRFSGHQFPNYSSELNVNALLLGDSALYLCASSSGTSGGNEQFFGPGTRLTVL.

CDR3 nucleotides: TGTGCCAGCAGTTACGGGGCGAGCTCCTACAATGAGCAGTTCTTC. Translation: CASSYGASSYNEQFF. The J gene is TRBJ2-1, the V gene TRBV6-5; D might be TRBD1 (5 bases). The V end was cut by 2 bases, the J end by 0 bases, with 8 bases between. Germline V CDR1 and CDR2: MNHEY, SVGAGI. The CDR3 has 15 amino acids.

This clone was detected only once. The chain is built from TRBV6-5 and TRBJ2-1; D unresolved. Trimming took off 2 bases at V and 8 bases at J, with 4 bases between the two ends. The CDR3 has 11 residues. The germline gives CDR1 MNHEY, CDR2 SVGAGI. DNA for the CDR3: TGTGCCAGCAGTTACGTGGATGAGCAGTTCTTC. Its protein product is CASSYVDEQFF.

Details on this clone: Other nucleotide sequences from this sample produce the same CDR3. The chain uses TRBV5-6 and TRBJ2-7, with D perhaps TRBD1 or TRBD2 (6 bases each). Germline CDR1 SGHDT, CDR2 YYEEEE. The V and J ends lost 4 bases and 4 bases respectively, with 12 bases between them. CDR3 size: 13 residues. CDR3 in amino acids: CASSPGGGYEQYF. DNA of the CDR3: TGTGCCAGCAGCCCCGGAGGGGGGTACGAGCAGTACTTC.

Worth noting for this clone: Other DNA sequences of this sample code for an identical CDR3. This chain connects TRBV19 to TRBJ2-3, with D possibly being TRBD1 or TRBD2 (5 bases each). V dropped 3 bases and J dropped 4 bases, with 5 bases sitting between them. CDR1 is LNHDA and CDR2 is SQIVND in the germline V gene (reference sequence). The CDR3 consists of 12 residues. CDR3 in amino acids: CASSMGADTQYF. The CDR3 DNA is TGTGCCAGTAGTATGGGGGCAGATACGCAGTATTTT.

The rearrangement uses TRBV19 and TRBJ2-7; 7 bases match TRBD1. The CDR3 covers 16 residues. Trimming cost V 3 bases and J 0 bases; bases outside gene matches: 8. Germline V CDR1 and CDR2: LNHDA, SQIVND (reference sequence). In DNA, the CDR3 is TGTGCCAGTAGTATCGGACCGGGACAGTCCTCCTACGAGCAGTACTTC. It yields the protein CASSIGPGQSSYEQYF.

The V gene is TRBV6-6, the J gene TRBJ2-7; D gene uncertain. Germline CDR1 MNHNY, CDR2 SVGAGI (reference sequence). The ends were cut back, 5 bases at V and 3 bases at J, with 5 bases in the middle. CDR3 length: 11 amino acids. DNA of the CDR3: TGTGCCAGCAGTAGGGACTACGAGCAGTACTTC. Translated, it gives CASSRDYEQYF.

V gene TRBV9 combines with J gene TRBJ1-6, with D maybe TRBD1 (5 bases). Trimming shortened V by 0 bases and J by 10 bases, and 14 bases separated the two germline ends. CDR1 is SGDLS, CDR2 YYNGEE, per germline. This CDR3 is 15 amino acids long. Written as DNA, the CDR3 is TGTGCCAGCAGCGTAGAAGGGGTGGTCGACTCACCCCTCCACTTT. It yields the protein CASSVEGVVDSPLHF. Full variable domain (rest looked up from reference TRBV9 and TRBJ1-6): DSGVTQTPKHLITATGQRVTLRCSPRSGDLSVYWYQQSLDQGLQFLIQYYNGEERAKGNILERFSAQQFPDLHSELNLSSLELGDSALYFCASSVEGVVDSPLHFGNGTRLTVT.

V and J are TRBV7-9 and TRBJ2-7; perhaps TRBD2 as D (5 bases). The germline V gene encodes CDR1 SEHNR and CDR2 FQNEAQ (reference sequence). This CDR3 has 14 amino acids. The V end was cut by 3 bases, the J end by 2 bases, with 11 bases between. The CDR3 DNA sequence: TGTGCCAGCAGCTTCGGACTGGAAACCTACGAGCAGTACTTC. Its protein product is CASSFGLETYEQYF.

The chain carries TRBV10-3 and TRBJ1-2; D perhaps matches TRBD1 (6 bases). Trimming removed 3 bases at V and 6 bases at J, with 14 bases between. The germline V gene has CDR1 ENHRY and CDR2 SYGVKD. There are 14 residues in the CDR3. CDR3 protein: CAISDPREGDGYTF. CDR3 bases: TGTGCCATCAGTGACCCCCGGGAGGGGGATGGCTACACCTTC.

The chain employs TRBV29-1 and TRBJ2-7; D may be TRBD1 or TRBD2 (5 bases each). Per the germline V gene, CDR1 is SQVTM and CDR2 is ANQGSEA. V was trimmed by 5 bases and J by 0 bases, leaving 17 bases between them. The CDR3 has 15 residues. As DNA, the CDR3 is TGCAGCGTTCGGCCCCGGGGCGAGCGCTCCTACGAGCAGTACTTC. Translated: CSVRPRGERSYEQYF.

This chain links TRBV13 with TRBJ2-7; D is ambiguous. The V and J ends lost 0 bases and 3 bases respectively, with 9 bases between them. The CDR3 is 14 residues long. Germline V gives CDR1 PRHDT, CDR2 FYEKMQ (reference sequence). CDR3 bases: TGTGCCAGCAGCTTAGGGGGCGGCTACTACGAGCAGTACTTC. Translating it yields CASSLGGGYYEQYF.

The J gene is TRBJ2-7, the V gene TRBV7-6; the D is unclear. The germline gives CDR1 SGHVS, CDR2 FNYEAQ. The V and J ends lost 2 bases and 1 base respectively, with 12 bases between them. This CDR3 contains 15 residues. The DNA for the CDR3 is TGTGCCAGCAGCTTAAGTGGGCTAGGATCCTACGAGCAGTACTTC. Encoded protein: CASSLSGLGSYEQYF.

The sample holds one count of this clone. V usage is TRBV4-1 and J usage is TRBJ2-5, with 7 positions matching TRBD2. Germline loops: CDR1 MGHRA, CDR2 YSYEKL. This CDR3 spans 15 amino acids. J lost 5 bases, V lost 2 bases, and 8 bases had no gene match. The CDR3 sequence is CASSQPRLAGETQYF. CDR3 DNA sequence: TGCGCCAGCAGCCAACCTAGACTAGCCGGGGAGACCCAGTACTTC.